This TCR beta chain was identified in a study of CD8+ T cells in alopecia areata. Study findings and constraints: In blood and scalp, many expanded lesional clones persisted during tofacitinib. Researchers report lesional scalp, most notably alopecia totalis/universalis, outstripped normal scalp in clonality.

CDR3 length: 14 residues. V lost 3 bases to trimming and J lost 7 bases; unmatched junction nucleotides: 7. CDR1 and CDR2 (germline): GTSNPN, SVGIG (reference sequence). Treatment: oral pan-JAK inhibitor, 5-10 mg twice daily. Following extraction, RNA underwent reverse transcription to cDNA, which served as the sequencing template. Assay used: immunoSEQ multiplex PCR; TCRdb lists only in-frame clones, some missing. The data contain 270,000 or so clones, more than 45% of them singletons. About this clone itself: Its antigen is currently unknown.

This TCR came from a human donor with alopecia areata. The sequencing here drew on CD4+ T cells sorted from blood, taken at week 24, from a patient treated with tofacitinib. The V gene is TRBV30, the J gene TRBJ2-3; 10 bases map to TRBD2. The CDR3 DNA is TGTGCCTGGAGAACAGCGGGGGGGCAACATACGCAGTATTTT. Encoded protein: CAWRTAGGQHTQYF.